What follows is one T cell receptor (beta chain) and its context. Its specificity is unknown. This sample is part of a study of T cell responses to AZD1222 COVID-19 vaccine. General study findings and limits: After the peak T cell response, and only then, were repertoires sampled.

The repertoire was sequenced with immunoSEQ multiplex PCR; TCRdb's copy has only in-frame clones and lacks some. This sample yields about 94,000 clones, of which around 87% are seen a single time; roughly 9.1% belongs to the top ten. This CDR3 comprises 16 residues. The V end lost 0 bases, the J end lost 7 bases, and 15 bases lay between the germline ends. Looked up from germline, CDR1 is SGHAT and CDR2 is FQNNGV. V gene TRBV11-2 combines with J gene TRBJ1-4, with D tentatively TRBD1 (5 bases). This TCR derives from an adult in good health. The sequences come from peripheral blood, collected on day 0 of AZD1222 vaccination. The CDR3 DNA sequence: TGTGCCAGCAGCTTAGAGCGTCAGGGTTTGGGTGAAAAACTGTTTTTT. Translated: CASSLERQGLGEKLFF.